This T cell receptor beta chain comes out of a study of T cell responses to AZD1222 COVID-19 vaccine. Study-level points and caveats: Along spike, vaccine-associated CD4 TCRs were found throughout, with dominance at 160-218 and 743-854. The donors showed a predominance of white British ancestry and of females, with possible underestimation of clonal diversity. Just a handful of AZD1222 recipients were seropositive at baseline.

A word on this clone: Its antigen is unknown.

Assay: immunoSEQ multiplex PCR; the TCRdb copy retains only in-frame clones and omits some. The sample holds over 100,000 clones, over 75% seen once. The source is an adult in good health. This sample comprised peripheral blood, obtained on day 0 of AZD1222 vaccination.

The CDR3 sequence is CASSPQGANMNTEAFF. CDR3 nucleotide sequence: TGCGCCAGCAGCCCACAGGGGGCAAATATGAACACTGAAGCTTTCTTT. The chain uses TRBV5-1 and TRBJ1-1; TRBD1 matches at 9 bases. CDR1 is SGHRS, CDR2 YFSETQ, per germline. V lost 4 bases to trimming and J lost 0 bases; unmatched junction nucleotides: 7. The CDR3 contains 16 residues.